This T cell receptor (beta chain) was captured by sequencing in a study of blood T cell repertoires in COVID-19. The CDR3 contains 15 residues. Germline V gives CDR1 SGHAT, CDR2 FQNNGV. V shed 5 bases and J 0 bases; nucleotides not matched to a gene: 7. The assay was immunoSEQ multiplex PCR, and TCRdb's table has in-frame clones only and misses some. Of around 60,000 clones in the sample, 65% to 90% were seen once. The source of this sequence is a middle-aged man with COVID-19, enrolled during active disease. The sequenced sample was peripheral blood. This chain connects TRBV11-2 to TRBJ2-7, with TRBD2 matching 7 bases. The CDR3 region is CASSHGLAASYEQYF. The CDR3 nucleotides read TGTGCCAGCAGCCATGGTCTAGCGGCCTCCTACGAGCAGTACTTC.